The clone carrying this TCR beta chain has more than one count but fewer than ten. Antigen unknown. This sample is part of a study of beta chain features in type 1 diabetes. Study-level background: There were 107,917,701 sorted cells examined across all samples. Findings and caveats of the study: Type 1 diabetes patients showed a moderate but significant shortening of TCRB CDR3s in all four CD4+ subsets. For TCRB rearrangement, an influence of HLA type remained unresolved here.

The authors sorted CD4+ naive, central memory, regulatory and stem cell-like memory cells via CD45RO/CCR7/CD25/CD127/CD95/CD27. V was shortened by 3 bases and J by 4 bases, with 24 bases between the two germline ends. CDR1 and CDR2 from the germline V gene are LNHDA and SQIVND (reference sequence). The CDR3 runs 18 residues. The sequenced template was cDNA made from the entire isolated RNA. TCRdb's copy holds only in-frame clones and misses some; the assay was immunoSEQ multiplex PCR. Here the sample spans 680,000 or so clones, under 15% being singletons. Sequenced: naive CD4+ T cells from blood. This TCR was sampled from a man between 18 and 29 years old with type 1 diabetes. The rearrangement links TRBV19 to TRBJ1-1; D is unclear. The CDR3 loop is CASSISPGSLGMGTEAFF. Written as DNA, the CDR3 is TGTGCCAGTAGTATCTCCCCGGGTTCGTTGGGTATGGGCACTGAAGCTTTCTTT. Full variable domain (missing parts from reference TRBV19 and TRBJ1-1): DGGITQSPKYLFRKEGQNVTLSCEQNLNHDAMYWYRQDPGQGLRLIYYSQIVNDFQKGDIAEGYSVSREKKESFPLTVTSAQKNPTAFYLCASSISPGSLGMGTEAFFGQGTRLTVV.